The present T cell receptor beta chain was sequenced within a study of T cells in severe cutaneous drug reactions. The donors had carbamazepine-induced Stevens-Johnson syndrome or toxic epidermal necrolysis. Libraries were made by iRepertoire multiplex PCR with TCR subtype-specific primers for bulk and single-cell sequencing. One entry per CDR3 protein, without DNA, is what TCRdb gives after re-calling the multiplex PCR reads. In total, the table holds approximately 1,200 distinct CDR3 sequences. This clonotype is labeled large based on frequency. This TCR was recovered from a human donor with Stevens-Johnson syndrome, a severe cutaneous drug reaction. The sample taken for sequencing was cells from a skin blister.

The CDR3 reads CASSYDDQPQHF. The rearrangement uses TRBV7-9 and TRBJ1-5. This CDR3 has 12 amino acids. CDR1 SEHNR and CDR2 FQNEAQ come from the germline V gene (reference sequence).